This passage covers 13 T cell receptor beta chains from one sample sequenced in a study of spatial heterogeneity in lung cancer. The time point denotes: sample taken at primary tumor resection. No cell sorting; template was whole RNA from tumor, lung tissue or PBMC. TCRdb processed the 5' RACE reads anew with MiXCR; each CDR3 protein has one entry. In the table there are fewer than 45,000 distinct CDR3 sequences, approximately 7% of which are singletons. The sequences come from PBMCs, collected at surgery. The receptor set was obtained from a female donor with early-stage non-small cell lung cancer.

This clonotype was picked up many times. The V and J genes are TRBV12-3 or TRBV12-4 and TRBJ1-1; D gene uncertain. V lost 6 bases to trimming and J lost 3 bases, with 14 bases between them. This CDR3 has 14 residues. In DNA, the CDR3 is TGTGCCAGCAGGAGGGAATCTGTGGACACTGAAGCTTTCTTT. Translating it yields CASRRESVDTEAFF.

This clonotype showed up just a few times. V gene TRBV5-5 combines with J gene TRBJ2-5; the match to TRBD1 covers 7 bases. The length of the CDR3 is 14 residues. Per germline, CDR1 SGHKS and CDR2 YYEKEE (reference sequence). V shed 5 bases, J shed 4 bases, and the junction held 8 bases outside the gene matches. In DNA form, the CDR3 reads TGTGCCAGCAGTTTCAGGCCAGGGGGAGAGACCCAGTACTTC. Encoded protein: CASSFRPGGETQYF.

This clonotype was found many times. The rearrangement uses TRBV5-1 and TRBJ2-7; D perhaps matches TRBD2 (7 bases). The CDR3 extends over 15 amino acids. Per the germline V gene, CDR1 is SGHRS and CDR2 is YFSETQ. V was cut by 0 bases and J by 7 bases, with 17 bases left in between. CDR3 in amino acids: CASSLETGGRREQYF. The CDR3 DNA follows: TGCGCCAGCAGCTTGGAAACGGGGGGCCGGCGGGAGCAGTACTTC.

The chain joins TRBV20-1 to TRBJ1-2; D is perhaps TRBD1 (5 bases). The CDR3 is made up of 14 amino acids. CDR1 is DFQATT, CDR2 SNEGSKA, per germline (reference sequence). Trimming removed 0 bases at V and 3 bases at J, with 11 bases between. The CDR3 DNA reads as TGCAGTGCTAGAGATTCAGGGAGCGACTATGGCTACACCTTC. This gives the protein CSARDSGSDYGYTF.

The sample holds many counts of this clonotype. The chain joins TRBV5-1 to TRBJ1-4, with a possible D match to TRBD1 (6 bases). Trimming took off 2 bases at V and 8 bases at J, with 10 bases between the two ends. This CDR3 has 13 residues. Germline values: CDR1 SGHRS, CDR2 YFSETQ. CDR3 loop: CASSFRGSEKLFF. CDR3 DNA: TGCGCCAGCAGCTTCAGGGGCTCGGAAAAACTGTTTTTT.

This clonotype was detected ten times or more. This chain links TRBV10-2 with TRBJ2-1; D might be TRBD2 (7 bases). The germline V and J ends were trimmed by 10 bases and 2 bases, with 27 bases remaining between them. The CDR3 is 18 amino acids. In germline, CDR1 is WSHSY, CDR2 SAAADI. CDR3 nucleotide sequence: TGCGCCACAGAGGGGACGGCGGGGGCCCCGGCACCCTACAATGAGCAGTTCTTC. It codes for CATEGTAGAPAPYNEQFF.

Ten or more counts support this clonotype. The CDR3 bases are TGCAGCGTTGAAGTAGGCCAGAACCAAGAGACCCAGTACTTC. This encodes CSVEVGQNQETQYF. V and J are TRBV29-1 and TRBJ2-5; D unclear. The CDR3 is made up of 14 amino acids. The germline V gene has CDR1 SQVTM and CDR2 ANQGSEA. V lost 1 base and J 0 bases, leaving 9 bases between the germline ends.

This clonotype has ten or more counts. The chain uses TRBV3-1 and TRBJ2-1, with D possibly being TRBD1 or TRBD2 (5 bases each). This CDR3 spans 15 amino acids. CDR1 and CDR2 from the germline V gene are LGHDT and YNNKEL (reference sequence). The ends were cut back, 4 bases at V and 2 bases at J, with 12 bases in the middle. CDR3 in DNA: TGTGCCAGCAGCCGTCTGGTGGGACCCTACAATGAGCAGTTCTTC. Translation: CASSRLVGPYNEQFF.

This chain uses TRBV29-1 with TRBJ2-3; D tentatively reads TRBD1 or TRBD2 (6 bases each). The CDR3 extends over 15 amino acids. V lost 7 bases, J lost 4 bases, and 21 bases lay in between. CDR1 SQVTM and CDR2 ANQGSEA come from the germline V gene. The CDR3 coding sequence is TGCAGCGCATTGGGGGCTAGCGTCCAACCAGATACGCAGTATTTT. Translation gives CSALGASVQPDTQYF.

This clonotype appeared many times. The rearrangement joins TRBV7-9 to TRBJ2-3, with a possible D match to TRBD1 (5 bases). CDR3 length: 14 residues. The germline CDR1 and CDR2 sequences are SEHNR and FQNEAQ (reference sequence). The V end lost 5 bases, the J end lost 3 bases, and 12 bases lay between the germline ends. CDR3: CASSPLRQTDTQYF. The CDR3 DNA reads TGTGCCAGCAGCCCTCTCCGACAGACAGATACGCAGTATTTT.

The table lists this clonotype with a few counts. This rearrangement joins TRBV28 to TRBJ1-6, with D possibly being TRBD1 (5 bases). The CDR3 spans 12 residues. V was cut by 6 bases and J by 10 bases, with 10 bases left in between. Germline V gene lookup returns CDR1 MDHEN and CDR2 SYDVKM. In DNA form, the CDR3 reads TGTGCCAGCAGCCAGGGAAACTCACCCCTCCACTTT. It encodes CASSQGNSPLHF.

The sample holds a few counts of this clonotype. The rearrangement links TRBV6-5 to TRBJ1-6, with D possibly TRBD1 on 6 matching bases. The CDR3 runs to 15 residues. V lost 6 bases, J lost 6 bases, and 15 bases lay in between. Germline V lookup: CDR1 MNHEY, CDR2 SVGAGI. CDR3 nucleotide sequence: TGTGCCAGCAGGGAGGGGGGGGCAGGTAATTCACCCCTCCACTTT. This gives the protein CASREGGAGNSPLHF.

V usage is TRBV20-1 and J usage is TRBJ1-1; tentatively, D is TRBD1 (5 bases). This CDR3 is built from 14 residues. Trimming cost V 1 base and J 1 base, with 10 bases left between them. CDR1 is DFQATT and CDR2 is SNEGSKA in the germline V gene (reference sequence). In DNA form, the CDR3 reads TGCAGTGCTAGAGGGAGGGGACGGAACACTGAAGCTTTCTTT. This gives the protein CSARGRGRNTEAFF.